Listed here are 27 T cell receptor beta chains from one sample, sequenced in a study of T-cell reconstitution after alpha-beta-depleted transplantation in children. For TCRbeta, the library was prepared with unique molecular identifiers. MiXCR was run by TCRdb on the PCR reads, yielding one entry per CDR3 protein. The sample contains 440,000 or so distinct CDR3 sequences, about 40% of which appear only once. This specimen consisted of PBMCs, obtained before TCRalphabeta/CD19-depleted stem cell transplant. The receptors originated from a girl aged 2-15 years with aplastic anemia, due to receive a stem cell transplant.

The rearrangement uses TRBV7-9 and TRBJ2-7; 10 nucleotides agree with TRBD1. The germline gives CDR1 SEHNR, CDR2 FQNEAQ (reference sequence). Losses at the gene ends were 3 bases for V and 2 bases for J; bases not matched to a gene: 10. This CDR3 comprises 17 residues. The CDR3 DNA reads TGTGCCAGCAGCTTCCAAGCCGACAGGGGGCCCCCCTACGAGCAGTACTTC. It encodes CASSFQADRGPPYEQYF.

Many counts were recorded for this clonotype. This sequence joins TRBV10-3 and TRBJ2-3; D remains ambiguous. V dropped 6 bases and J dropped 5 bases, with 9 bases sitting between them. In germline, CDR1 is ENHRY, CDR2 SYGVKD. The CDR3 is 12 residues long. The CDR3: CAIRDDGDTQYF. CDR3 sequence (DNA): TGTGCCATCAGGGACGACGGAGATACGCAGTATTTT.

This rearrangement joins TRBV20-1 to TRBJ2-7, with 8 bases aligning to TRBD2. Unmatched junction bases numbered 10, after V lost 1 base and J lost 2 bases. Germline lookup yields CDR1 DFQATT and CDR2 SNEGSKA (reference sequence). The CDR3 is made up of 16 amino acids. The CDR3 DNA sequence: TGCAGTGCTAGAGGCGTTCTAGCGGGCCCGACCTACGAGCAGTACTTC. This gives the protein CSARGVLAGPTYEQYF.

The V and J genes are TRBV12-3 or TRBV12-4 and TRBJ2-2, with TRBD2 matching over 10 bases. The CDR3 has 17 residues. J gave up 3 bases and V 3 bases, and 7 bases lay outside the gene matches. The CDR3 DNA is TGTGCCAGCAGTTTCCTACCGGGACTAGCGTACACCGGGGAGCTGTTTTTT. It yields the protein CASSFLPGLAYTGELFF.

The CDR3, as DNA: TGCGCCAGCAGCTTCACTAGGGACACTGAAGCTTTCTTT. Translating it yields CASSFTRDTEAFF. This sequence joins TRBV5-1 and TRBJ1-1; D remains ambiguous. The CDR3 runs to 13 residues. Germline V lookup: CDR1 SGHRS, CDR2 YFSETQ. Trimming shortened V by 2 bases and J by 3 bases, and 8 bases separated the two germline ends.

DNA for the CDR3: TGTGCCAGCAGCGGAAGGACTAGCGGGAACAACGAGCAGTACTTC. This sequence encodes CASSGRTSGNNEQYF. This chain links TRBV9 with TRBJ2-7, with TRBD2 matching over 12 bases. The CDR3 contains 15 residues. Germline CDR1 is SGDLS and CDR2 is YYNGEE. V trimming: 3 bases; J trimming: 5 bases; junction bases outside the gene matches: 6.

Concerning this clonotype: Likely a read error: the CDR3 ends without its conserved phenylalanine or tryptophan. This chain uses TRBV4-1 with TRBJ2-1; D call uncertain. The CDR3 runs 14 residues. Germline CDR1 reads MGHRA; CDR2 reads YSYEKL. Trimming removed 4 bases from V and 0 bases from J, with 7 bases in between. CDR3 in DNA: TGCGCCAGCAGCCCCATGAGCTCCTACAATGAGCAGTTCTTA. This encodes CASSPMSSYNEQFL.

The chain recombines TRBV4-1 with TRBJ1-6; the match to TRBD1 covers 10 bases. The V gene's germline CDR1 is MGHRA and CDR2 YSYEKL. This CDR3 region has 16 residues. Trimming took 4 bases from V and 8 from J; bases not matched to a gene: 8. CDR3 in DNA: TGCGCCAGCAGCCGATCCCCCGGGACAGGGGATTCACCCCTCCACTTT. Translation: CASSRSPGTGDSPLHF.

The chain has TRBV13 and TRBJ2-5, with D hard to call. The CDR3 has 18 residues. CDR1 and CDR2 from the germline V gene are PRHDT and FYEKMQ (reference sequence). The V and J ends lost 10 bases and 4 bases respectively, with 31 bases between them. The CDR3 loop is CAMGPGLRCSSFGETQYF. CDR3 sequence (DNA): TGTGCCATGGGCCCCGGGCTCCGCTGCAGTTCTTTCGGAGAGACCCAGTACTTC.

The CDR3 reads CASSSNRGGHNQPQHF. CDR3 nucleotide sequence: TGTGCCAGCAGTTCTAACAGGGGAGGCCATAATCAGCCCCAGCATTTT. The genes are TRBV12-3 or TRBV12-4 and TRBJ1-5, with 7 bases aligning to TRBD1. The CDR3 covers 16 residues. The ends lost 4 bases at V and 4 bases at J; junction bases unmatched: 10.

This sequence joins TRBV6-2 or TRBV6-3 and TRBJ2-1; 8 nucleotides line up with TRBD2. Germline V gives CDR1 MNHEY, CDR2 SVGEGT. CDR3 size: 13 residues. The ends lost 2 bases at V and 9 bases at J; junction bases unmatched: 3. DNA of the CDR3: TGTGCCAGCAGTTACCCAGCGGGAGTTGAGCAGTTCTTC. Translation: CASSYPAGVEQFF.

This clonotype occurred a few times. The rearrangement joins TRBV5-1 to TRBJ2-1; D unresolved. The CDR3 loop spans 15 amino acids. Trimming removed 1 base from V and 2 bases from J, with 10 bases in between. CDR1 is SGHRS and CDR2 is YFSETQ in the germline V gene. The CDR3 sequence: CASSLMGTTYNEQFF. The CDR3 DNA reads as TGCGCCAGCAGCTTGATGGGAACGACCTACAATGAGCAGTTCTTC. Full variable domain (rest looked up from reference TRBV5-1 and TRBJ2-1): KAGVTQTPRYLIKTRGQQVTLSCSPISGHRSVSWYQQTPGQGLQFLFEYFSETQRNKGNFPGRFSGRQFSNSRSEMNVSTLELGDSALYLCASSLMGTTYNEQFFGPGTRLTVL.

The CDR3 DNA is TGTGCCAGCAGTGACGAACAGGGGATGAACACTGAAGCTTTCTTT. Encoded protein: CASSDEQGMNTEAFF. The chain links TRBV2 to TRBJ1-1; 7 bases are a match to TRBD1. V was clipped by 3 bases and J by 0 bases; unmatched bases: 4. CDR1 is SNHLY, CDR2 FYNNEI, per germline. This CDR3 has 15 residues.

This clonotype was seen more than once but under ten times. V and J are TRBV20-1 and TRBJ2-7, with D uncertain. In germline, CDR1 is DFQATT, CDR2 SNEGSKA (reference sequence). The germline V and J ends were trimmed by 6 bases and 5 bases, with 20 bases remaining between them. The CDR3 sequence is 14 residues long. The CDR3 sequence is CSALRQSLRDEQYF. The CDR3 DNA reads TGCAGTGCCCTTCGCCAATCCCTAAGGGACGAGCAGTACTTC.

This rearrangement joins TRBV2 to TRBJ2-3; 9 bases fit TRBD1. V shed 6 bases, J shed 0 bases, and the junction held 7 bases outside the gene matches. The CDR3 runs 16 residues. Germline-derived CDR1 and CDR2 are SNHLY and FYNNEI. The CDR3 DNA reads TGTGCCAGCAGAGCCATGGACAGGGGTAGCACAGATACGCAGTATTTT. It is translated as CASRAMDRGSTDTQYF.

This clonotype was seen ten or more times. The chain uses TRBV7-9 and TRBJ2-4; D not certain. Germline CDR1 SEHNR, CDR2 FQNEAQ (reference sequence). The CDR3 contains 15 residues. Trimming pared 4 bases from V and 0 bases from J, leaving 10 bases between. The CDR3 loop is CASSWSELAKNIQYF. The CDR3 DNA reads as TGTGCCAGCAGCTGGAGCGAGTTAGCCAAAAACATTCAGTACTTC.

V and J are TRBV27 and TRBJ1-1; D ambiguous. This CDR3 is 13 amino acids long. In germline, CDR1 is MNHEY, CDR2 SMNVEV (reference sequence). The ends were cut back, 7 bases at V and 0 bases at J, with 9 bases in the middle. The CDR3 protein is CASTNRMNTEAFF. CDR3 bases: TGTGCCAGCACGAACAGAATGAACACTGAAGCTTTCTTT.

The V call is TRBV15, the J call TRBJ1-5; D remains ambiguous. Trimming removed 3 bases from V and 0 bases from J, with 0 bases in between. Germline values: CDR1 LNHNV, CDR2 YYDKDF (reference sequence). The CDR3 is 12 residues long. The DNA for the CDR3 is TGTGCCACCAGCAGTAGCAATCAGCCCCAGCATTTT. This sequence encodes CATSSSNQPQHF.

This sequence joins TRBV5-1 and TRBJ1-1; D call uncertain. V was clipped by 0 bases and J by 3 bases, with 6 bases between them. Germline CDR1 reads SGHRS; CDR2 reads YFSETQ. This CDR3 has 13 residues. CDR3 residues: CASSLVYYTEAFF. CDR3 DNA sequence: TGCGCCAGCAGCTTGGTATATTACACTGAAGCTTTCTTT.

This rearrangement joins TRBV2 to TRBJ2-7, with D perhaps matching TRBD1 or TRBD2 (5 bases each). CDR3 size: 13 residues. V was pared by 7 bases and J by 1 base, with 11 bases between. Germline V gene lookup returns CDR1 SNHLY and CDR2 FYNNEI. CDR3 sequence reads: CASNAGASYEQYF. In nucleotides, the CDR3 is TGTGCCAGCAATGCCGGGGCGTCCTACGAGCAGTACTTC.

This chain connects TRBV20-1 to TRBJ1-5; the match to TRBD1 covers 10 bases. The J segment lost 6 bases and the V segment lost 2 bases, leaving 10 bases of the junction unmatched. Germline CDR1 reads DFQATT; CDR2 reads SNEGSKA (reference sequence). The CDR3 is 16 amino acids. The CDR3 is CSARSPGQGSGQPQHF. The CDR3 DNA follows: TGCAGTGCTAGAAGCCCGGGACAGGGGTCGGGTCAGCCCCAGCATTTT.

V and J are TRBV5-1 and TRBJ2-7; maybe TRBD2 (7 bases). Trimming took off 0 bases at V and 7 bases at J, with 14 bases between the two ends. The V gene's germline CDR1 is SGHRS and CDR2 YFSETQ. CDR3 length: 14 amino acids. The CDR3 loop reads CASSLVAGAEEQYF. In DNA form, the CDR3 reads TGCGCCAGCAGCTTGGTTGCGGGGGCGGAGGAGCAGTACTTC.

This clonotype has ten or more counts. The chain has TRBV28 and TRBJ1-1; 7 bases are a match to TRBD1. The CDR3 covers 13 residues. Germline CDR1 and CDR2: MDHEN and SYDVKM. After removal of 3 bases from V and 6 bases from J, the junction contained 4 bases not matched to a gene. DNA of the CDR3: TGTGCCAGCAGTTTCACCAGGGGGTCTGAAGCTTTCTTT. Translation: CASSFTRGSEAFF.

A few counts support this clonotype. The chain carries TRBV20-1 and TRBJ2-1; TRBD2 might be the D (5 bases). The CDR3 is made up of 15 amino acids. V lost 0 bases to trimming and J lost 6 bases, with 15 bases between them. Germline V gene sequence: CDR1 DFQATT, CDR2 SNEGSKA (reference sequence). The CDR3 loop reads CSARDLSSVTNEQFF. CDR3 DNA: TGCAGTGCTAGAGATCTGAGTAGCGTGACCAATGAGCAGTTCTTC.

This clonotype was picked up many times. The chain links TRBV20-1 to TRBJ2-1, with 8 bases lining up with TRBD2. The CDR3 contains 16 residues. Germline trimming cut 3 bases from V and 10 bases from J; bases unmatched to any gene: 17. In germline, CDR1 is DFQATT, CDR2 SNEGSKA (reference sequence). CDR3 bases: TGCAGTGCTAGCCGCCAGCCGGGACTAGGGGGATGGGAGCAGTTCTTC. Protein product: CSASRQPGLGGWEQFF.

This clonotype was detected a few times. The chain links TRBV5-1 to TRBJ2-1; 8 bases fit TRBD2. The germline CDR1 and CDR2 sequences are SGHRS and YFSETQ. The CDR3 loop spans 16 amino acids. Germline trimming cut 4 bases from V and 6 bases from J; bases unmatched to any gene: 12. The CDR3 reads CASSLTPGGVGNEQFF. For the CDR3, the DNA is TGCGCCAGCAGCCTCACACCGGGGGGGGTAGGCAATGAGCAGTTCTTC.

A single count supports this clonotype. The chain employs TRBV29-1 and TRBJ2-3; 8 bases fit TRBD2. Germline CDR1 reads SQVTM; CDR2 reads ANQGSEA. V shed 7 bases and J 4 bases; nucleotides not matched to a gene: 7. The CDR3 is made up of 13 amino acids. DNA of the CDR3: TGCAGCGGGGTAGCGGGAAGTGCAGATACGCAGTATTTT. The encoded protein is CSGVAGSADTQYF.